This T cell receptor beta chain is drawn from a study of Graves' ophthalmopathy and Graves' hyperthyroidism. Investigators amplified TCR beta CDR3 regions from RNA transcripts. Scientists carried out first-round RT-PCR using HTBI primers and then a second-round multiplex PCR. Each CDR3 protein gets one entry after TCRdb re-called the multiplex PCR reads with MiXCR. The top ten clones hold 9.1% of a sample with approximately 210,000 distinct CDR3 sequences, 29% of them seen once. In donors with ophthalmopathy, activity was moderate-to-severe, with CAS ≥3, NOSPECS ≥4 and duration under 3 months. At least ten counts were recorded for this clonotype. Its antigen remains unidentified. Trimming took off 6 bases at V and 2 bases at J, with 5 bases between the two ends. Germline CDR1 reads MNHEY; CDR2 reads SMNVEV (reference sequence). The CDR3 totals 12 residues. Study-wide results and caveats: Discrimination between ophthalmopathy and stable hyperthyroidism by a 13-signature model showed nearly 90% sensitivity and roughly 80% specificity.

This chain links TRBV27 with TRBJ1-5; no clear D. The clonotype originates from a man over 45 with Graves' ophthalmopathy. The sample comprised peripheral blood. CDR3 sequence reads: CASREGNQPQHF. DNA of the CDR3: TGTGCCAGCAGGGAGGGCAATCAGCCCCAGCATTTT.